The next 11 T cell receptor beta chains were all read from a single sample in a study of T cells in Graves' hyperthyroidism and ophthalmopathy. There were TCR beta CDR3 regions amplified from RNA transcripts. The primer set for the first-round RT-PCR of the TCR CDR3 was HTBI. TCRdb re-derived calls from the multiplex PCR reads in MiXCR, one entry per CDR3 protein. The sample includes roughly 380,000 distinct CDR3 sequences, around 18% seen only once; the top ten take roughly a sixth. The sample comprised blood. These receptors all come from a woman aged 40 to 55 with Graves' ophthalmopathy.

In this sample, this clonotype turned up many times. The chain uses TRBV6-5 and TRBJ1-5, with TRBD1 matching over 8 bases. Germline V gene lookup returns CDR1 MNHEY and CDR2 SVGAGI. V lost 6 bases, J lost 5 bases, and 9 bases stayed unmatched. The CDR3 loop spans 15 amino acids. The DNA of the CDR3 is TGTGCCAGCAGGGGACAGGCGACATCGGATCAGCCCCAGCATTTT. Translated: CASRGQATSDQPQHF.

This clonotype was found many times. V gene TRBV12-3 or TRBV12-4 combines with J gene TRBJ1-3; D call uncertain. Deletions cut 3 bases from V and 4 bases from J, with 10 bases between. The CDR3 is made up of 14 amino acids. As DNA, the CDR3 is TGTGCCAGCAGTTTCGGGGTGGGGGGAAACACCATATATTTT. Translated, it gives CASSFGVGGNTIYF.

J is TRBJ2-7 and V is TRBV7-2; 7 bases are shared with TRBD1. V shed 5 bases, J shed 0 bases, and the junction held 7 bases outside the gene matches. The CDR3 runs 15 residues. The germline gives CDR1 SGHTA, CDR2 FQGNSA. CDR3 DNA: TGTGCCAGCAGCCTGACAGGGTCTAGCTCCTACGAGCAGTACTTC. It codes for CASSLTGSSSYEQYF.

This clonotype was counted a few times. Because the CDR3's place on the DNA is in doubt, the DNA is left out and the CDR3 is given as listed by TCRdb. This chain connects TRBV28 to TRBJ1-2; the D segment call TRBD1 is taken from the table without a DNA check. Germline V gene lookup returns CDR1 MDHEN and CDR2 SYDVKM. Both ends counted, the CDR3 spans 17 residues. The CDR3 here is CAREYEQYFGPGYGYTF.

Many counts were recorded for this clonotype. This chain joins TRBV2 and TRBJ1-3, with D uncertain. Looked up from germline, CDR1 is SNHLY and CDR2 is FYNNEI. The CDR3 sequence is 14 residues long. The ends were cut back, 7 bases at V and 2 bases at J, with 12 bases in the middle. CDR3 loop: CASTIMVPGNTIYF. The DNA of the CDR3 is TGTGCCAGCACCATCATGGTCCCTGGAAACACCATATATTTT.

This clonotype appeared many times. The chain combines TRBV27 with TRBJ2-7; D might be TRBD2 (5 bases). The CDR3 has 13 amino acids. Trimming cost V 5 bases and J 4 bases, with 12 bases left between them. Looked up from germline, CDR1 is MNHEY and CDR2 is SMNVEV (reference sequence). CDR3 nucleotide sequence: TGTGCCAGCAGTCCGGGGTCCTATTACGAGCAGTACTTC. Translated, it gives CASSPGSYYEQYF.

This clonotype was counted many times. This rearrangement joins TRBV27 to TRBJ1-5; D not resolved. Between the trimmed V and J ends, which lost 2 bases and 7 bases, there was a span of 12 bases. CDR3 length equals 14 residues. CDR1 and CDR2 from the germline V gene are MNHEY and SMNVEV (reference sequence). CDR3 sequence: CASSLAGFGQPQHF. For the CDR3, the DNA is TGTGCCAGCAGTTTAGCTGGATTCGGCCAGCCCCAGCATTTT.

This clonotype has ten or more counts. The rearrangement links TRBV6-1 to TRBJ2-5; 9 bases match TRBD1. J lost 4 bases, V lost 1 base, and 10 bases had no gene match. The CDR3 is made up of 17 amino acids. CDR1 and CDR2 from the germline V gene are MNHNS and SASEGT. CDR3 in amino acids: CASSEVLTGGLRETQYF. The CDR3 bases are TGTGCCAGCAGTGAAGTCTTGACAGGGGGTCTACGAGAGACCCAGTACTTC.

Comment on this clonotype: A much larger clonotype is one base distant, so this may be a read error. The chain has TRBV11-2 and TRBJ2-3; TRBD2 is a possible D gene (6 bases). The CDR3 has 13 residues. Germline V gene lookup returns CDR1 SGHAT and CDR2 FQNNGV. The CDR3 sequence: CGSSSGGADTQYF. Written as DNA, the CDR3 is TGTGGCAGCAGCTCAGGCGGGGCAGATACGCAGTATTTT.

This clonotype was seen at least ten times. The CDR3 DNA follows: TGTGCCAGCAGTTTTGGCAGGGGGGTTAAAGACGAGCAGTACTTC. Protein sequence: CASSFGRGVKDEQYF. The V call is TRBV7-9, the J call TRBJ2-7, with a weak D call TRBD1 (7 bases). Trimming pared 6 bases from V and 5 bases from J, leaving 20 bases between. The CDR3 consists of 15 residues. Germline assignment: CDR1 SEHNR and CDR2 FQNEAQ (reference sequence). Complete variable domain (other parts from reference TRBV7-9 and TRBJ2-7): DTGVSQNPRHKITKRGQNVTFRCDPISEHNRLYWYRQTLGQGPEFLTYFQNEAQLEKSRLLSDRFSAERPKGSFSTLEIQRTEQGDSAMYLCASSFGRGVKDEQYFGPGTRLTVT.

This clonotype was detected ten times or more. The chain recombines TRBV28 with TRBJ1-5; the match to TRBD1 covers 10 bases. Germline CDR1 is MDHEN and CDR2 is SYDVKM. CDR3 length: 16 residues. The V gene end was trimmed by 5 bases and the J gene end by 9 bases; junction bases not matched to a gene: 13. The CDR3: CASSLRGQGGTRPQHF. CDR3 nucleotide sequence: TGTGCCAGCAGTCTTCGAGGACAGGGGGGCACGAGGCCCCAGCATTTT.